The 14 T cell receptor beta chains listed next were all sequenced from one sample in a study of T cell repertoires in cytomegalovirus infection. TCRdb reprocessed the reads with MiXCR, giving one entry per CDR3 protein. Among 35,000 or so distinct CDR3 sequences, about 48% were seen once, and the ten largest hold 90%. For these TCRs, the target antigens are not known. Material: CD8+ T cells from cultured PBMCs, obtained from culture after CMV antigen stimulation. The receptor source for this set is a human donor in good health (CMV status not recorded). Some clones in this sample may be carry-over from other donors' samples.

This chain uses TRBV7-2 with TRBJ2-1, with D perhaps matching TRBD2 (5 bases). Between the trimmed V and J ends, which lost 0 bases and 0 bases, there was a span of 6 bases. This CDR3 is 15 amino acids long. CDR1 and CDR2 from the germline V gene are SGHTA and FQGNSA. This CDR3 reads CASSLAGSSYNEQFF. The CDR3 DNA sequence: TGTGCCAGCAGCTTAGCAGGGAGCTCCTACAATGAGCAGTTCTTC.

The rearrangement uses TRBV7-8 and TRBJ2-3; no firm D call. In germline, CDR1 is SGHVS, CDR2 FQNEAQ. This CDR3 comprises 15 residues. The ends were cut back, 0 bases at V and 0 bases at J, with 7 bases in the middle. CDR3 residues: CASSLAGRSTDTQYF. Here the CDR3 DNA reads TGTGCCAGCAGCTTAGCGGGTAGGAGCACAGATACGCAGTATTTT.

The gene calls are TRBV5-5 and TRBJ2-1; 11 bases map to TRBD2. In germline, CDR1 is SGHKS, CDR2 YYEKEE (reference sequence). The CDR3 loop spans 16 amino acids. The trim removed 4 bases at V and 2 bases at J, leaving 5 bases unmatched. The CDR3 region is CASSAGLAVTYNEQFF. Written as DNA, the CDR3 is TGTGCCAGCAGCGCGGGACTAGCGGTGACCTACAATGAGCAGTTCTTC.

This clonotype showed up just a few times. The V and J genes are TRBV7-2 and TRBJ2-7; unclear D gene. The germline V gene encodes CDR1 SGHTA and CDR2 FQGNSA. The V end lost 5 bases, the J end lost 1 base, and 3 bases lay between the germline ends. The CDR3 loop spans 11 amino acids. The CDR3, as DNA: TGTGCCAGCAGCGTTTCCTACGAGCAGTACTTC. Translation: CASSVSYEQYF.

CDR3 sequence reads: CASAPTPGDNTGELFF. The CDR3 region has the DNA TGTGCCAGCGCACCCACCCCAGGGGACAACACCGGGGAGCTGTTTTTT. This chain connects TRBV28 to TRBJ2-2; a possible D gene is TRBD1 (6 bases). Germline values: CDR1 MDHEN, CDR2 SYDVKM. V was cut by 8 bases and J by 2 bases, with 18 bases left in between. The CDR3 consists of 16 residues.

This chain links TRBV7-9 with TRBJ1-5, with 8 bases lining up with TRBD1. This CDR3 is built from 15 residues. V lost 4 bases to trimming and J lost 3 bases; unmatched junction nucleotides: 5. Germline V lookup: CDR1 SEHNR, CDR2 FQNEAQ (reference sequence). The CDR3 here is CASSSSTGANQPQHF. CDR3 nucleotides: TGTGCCAGCAGCTCGTCGACAGGGGCCAATCAGCCCCAGCATTTT.

The chain recombines TRBV4-3 with TRBJ2-1; 9 bases map to TRBD2. J was trimmed by 3 bases and V by 6 bases; bases with no gene match: 15. The CDR3 totals 18 residues. Germline assignment: CDR1 LGHNA and CDR2 YSLEER. The CDR3 bases are TGCGCCAGCAGTCGTACCGGTAGCGGGAGCAAGGACTACAATGAGCAGTTCTTC. Its translation: CASSRTGSGSKDYNEQFF.

The chain links TRBV27 to TRBJ1-1, with a weak D call TRBD1 (5 bases). The ends were cut back, 7 bases at V and 4 bases at J, with 16 bases in the middle. The CDR3 loop spans 14 amino acids. Per the germline V gene, CDR1 is MNHEY and CDR2 is SMNVEV (reference sequence). The CDR3 DNA sequence: TGTGCCAGCAACGAACAGGCGAATGGCACTGAAGCTTTCTTT. Its translation is CASNEQANGTEAFF.

The V and J genes are TRBV7-6 and TRBJ1-2, with D unclear. Germline V gives CDR1 SGHVS, CDR2 FNYEAQ. This CDR3 comprises 13 residues. V lost 5 bases to trimming and J lost 6 bases, with 13 bases between them. The CDR3: CASSQTSGDGYTF. The CDR3, as DNA: TGTGCCAGCAGCCAAACGTCTGGGGATGGCTACACCTTC.

The chain is built from TRBV7-2 and TRBJ2-2; D possibly corresponds to TRBD1 (6 bases). Germline V gene data show CDR1 as SGHTA and CDR2 as FQGNSA. The CDR3 sequence is 15 residues long. With 2 bases removed from V and 10 bases from J, the gap between germline ends came to 17 bases. The CDR3 DNA reads as TGTGCCAGCAGCTTAAGGGCAGGGGATCACGAGGAGCTGTTTTTT. It encodes CASSLRAGDHEELFF.

The chain employs TRBV6-8 and TRBJ2-5, with 11 bases that match TRBD1. V lost 6 bases and J lost 4; bases outside the gene matches: 4. This CDR3 is built from 14 residues. CDR1 and CDR2 from the germline V gene are MNHGY and SAAAGT. The CDR3 DNA reads TGTGCCAGCAGCTCAGGACAGGGGGCAGAGACCCAGTACTTC. Translated, it gives CASSSGQGAETQYF.

The chain carries TRBV14 and TRBJ2-2; D remains unclear. The germline V and J ends were trimmed by 5 bases and 1 base, with 5 bases remaining between them. Germline V gene sequence: CDR1 SGHDN, CDR2 FVKESK. The CDR3 sequence is 13 residues long. The CDR3 is CASSGRNTGELFF. CDR3 nucleotide sequence: TGTGCCAGCAGCGGGCGGAACACCGGGGAGCTGTTTTTT.

The V call is TRBV7-6, the J call TRBJ1-1; 8 nucleotides match TRBD1. There are 17 residues in the CDR3. Trimming removed 1 base from V and 2 bases from J; junction bases left unmatched: 9. Looked up from germline, CDR1 is SGHVS and CDR2 is FNYEAQ. Here the CDR3 DNA reads TGTGCCAGCAGCTTAGTCCCAGGGGGCTCAATAAACACTGAAGCTTTCTTT. This codes for CASSLVPGGSINTEAFF.

The chain has TRBV28 and TRBJ1-5; 7 nucleotides align to TRBD1. Germline values: CDR1 MDHEN, CDR2 SYDVKM. The CDR3 totals 16 residues. V trimming: 7 bases; J trimming: 2 bases; junction bases outside the gene matches: 11. The DNA for the CDR3 is TGTGCCAGCACCCCGGCCCACAGGGGCGGCAATCAGCCCCAGCATTTT. This sequence encodes CASTPAHRGGNQPQHF.